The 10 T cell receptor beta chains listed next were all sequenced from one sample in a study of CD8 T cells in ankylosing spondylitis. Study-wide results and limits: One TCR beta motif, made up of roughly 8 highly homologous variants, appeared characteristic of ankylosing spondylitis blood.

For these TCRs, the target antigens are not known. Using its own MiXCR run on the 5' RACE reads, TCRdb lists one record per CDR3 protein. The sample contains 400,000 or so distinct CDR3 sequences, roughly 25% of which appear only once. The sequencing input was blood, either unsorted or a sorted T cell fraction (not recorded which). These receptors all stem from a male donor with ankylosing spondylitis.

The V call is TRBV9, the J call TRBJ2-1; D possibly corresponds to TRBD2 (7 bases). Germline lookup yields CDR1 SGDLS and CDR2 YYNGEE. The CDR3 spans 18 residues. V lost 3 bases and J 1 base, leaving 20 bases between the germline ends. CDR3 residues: CASSALRGGGKSYNEQFF. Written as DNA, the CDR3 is TGTGCCAGCAGCGCCCTTCGAGGGGGGGGGAAATCCTACAATGAGCAGTTCTTC.

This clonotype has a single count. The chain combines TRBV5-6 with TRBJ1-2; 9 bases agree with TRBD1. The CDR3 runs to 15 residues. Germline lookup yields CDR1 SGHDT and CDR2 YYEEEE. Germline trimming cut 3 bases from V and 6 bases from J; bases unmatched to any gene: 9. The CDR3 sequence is CASSWETGGSNGYTF. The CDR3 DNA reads TGTGCCAGCAGCTGGGAAACAGGGGGCTCGAATGGCTACACCTTC.

CDR3 residues: CSAGLRAALFF. DNA of the CDR3: TGCAGCGCGGGGCTTCGGGCAGCGCTGTTTTTT. The V gene is TRBV20-1, the J gene TRBJ2-2; D might be TRBD2 (6 bases). The CDR3 totals 11 residues. Germline values: CDR1 DFQATT, CDR2 SNEGSKA (reference sequence).

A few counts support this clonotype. The CDR3 coding sequence is TGTGCCAGCAGCTTTTCTCCAGGGACGGGAAACACCATATATTTT. It translates to CASSFSPGTGNTIYF. The chain recombines TRBV7-9 with TRBJ1-3, with D possibly matching TRBD1 (5 bases). The CDR3 totals 15 residues. Looked up from germline, CDR1 is SEHNR and CDR2 is FQNEAQ (reference sequence). With 3 bases removed from V and 4 bases from J, the gap between germline ends came to 13 bases.

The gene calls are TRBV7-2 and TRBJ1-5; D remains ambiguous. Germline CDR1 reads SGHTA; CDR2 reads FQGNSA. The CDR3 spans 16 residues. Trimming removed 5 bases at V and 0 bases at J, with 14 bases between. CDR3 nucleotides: TGTGCCAGCAGCCTCTCTGGGGTGTATAGCAATCAGCCCCAGCATTTT. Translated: CASSLSGVYSNQPQHF.

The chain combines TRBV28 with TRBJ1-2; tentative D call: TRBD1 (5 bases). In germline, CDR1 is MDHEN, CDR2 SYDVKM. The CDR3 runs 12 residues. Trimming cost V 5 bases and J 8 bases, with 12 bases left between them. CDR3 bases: TGTGCCAGCAGTCTCGACAGACGAGGCTACACCTTC. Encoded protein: CASSLDRRGYTF.

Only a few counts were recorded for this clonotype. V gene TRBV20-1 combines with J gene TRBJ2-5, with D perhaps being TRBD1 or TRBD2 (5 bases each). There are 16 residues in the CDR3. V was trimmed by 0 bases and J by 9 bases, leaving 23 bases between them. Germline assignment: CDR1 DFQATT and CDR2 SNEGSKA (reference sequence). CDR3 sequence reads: CSARDRSGTTSGAQYF. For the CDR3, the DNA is TGCAGTGCTAGAGATAGATCCGGGACCACGTCCGGGGCCCAGTACTTC.

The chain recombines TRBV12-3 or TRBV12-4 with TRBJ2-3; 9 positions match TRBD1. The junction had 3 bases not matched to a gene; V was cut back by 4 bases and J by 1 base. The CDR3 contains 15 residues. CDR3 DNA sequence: TGTGCCAGCAGTTCACAGGGGGCTGGCACAGATACGCAGTATTTT. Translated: CASSSQGAGTDTQYF.

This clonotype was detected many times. The CDR3 spells CAISDPDGTGANVLTF. CDR3 in DNA: TGTGCCATCAGTGACCCGGACGGTACTGGGGCCAACGTCCTGACTTTC. V is TRBV10-3 and J is TRBJ2-6; D is unresolved. From germline, CDR1 is ENHRY and CDR2 SYGVKD. The CDR3 is 16 residues long. The V and J ends lost 3 bases and 2 bases respectively, with 11 bases between them.

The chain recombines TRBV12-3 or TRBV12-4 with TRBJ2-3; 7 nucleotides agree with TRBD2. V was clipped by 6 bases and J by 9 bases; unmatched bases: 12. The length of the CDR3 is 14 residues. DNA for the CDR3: TGTGCCAGCAGCTCCTTGGGGGGGGGGACGACGCAGTATTTT. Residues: CASSSLGGGTTQYF.